Below, 11 T cell receptor beta chains from the same sample are listed, as sequenced in a study of beta chain features in type 1 diabetes. The investigators reverse transcribed all of the isolated RNA, so they sequenced expressed TCRB transcripts. Profiled with immunoSEQ multiplex PCR; TCRdb holds only in-frame clones, not every one. There are 200,000 to 250,000 clones in the sample; around 9.9% occur only once, and less than 1.5% lies in the top ten. Sample: central memory CD4+ T cells from blood. The receptors stem from a young man in good health.

This chain connects TRBV29-1 to TRBJ1-1; 8 bases fit TRBD1. The V and J ends lost 3 bases and 3 bases, in that order; junction bases with no gene match: 9. The CDR3 totals 15 residues. The V gene's germline CDR1 is SQVTM and CDR2 ANQGSEA. The CDR3 region is CSVDSRGLKYTEAFF. CDR3 in DNA: TGCAGCGTTGATAGCAGGGGGCTCAAGTACACTGAAGCTTTCTTT.

This rearrangement joins TRBV2 to TRBJ1-2; D possibly corresponds to TRBD1 (6 bases). V lost 7 bases to trimming and J lost 1 base, with 13 bases between them. CDR3 length equals 14 residues. Germline assignment: CDR1 SNHLY and CDR2 FYNNEI. CDR3 sequence reads: CASKRTDVNYGYTF. In DNA form, the CDR3 reads TGTGCCAGCAAGAGGACAGACGTTAACTATGGCTACACCTTC.

The rearrangement links TRBV7-2 to TRBJ2-3; D possibly corresponds to TRBD2 (6 bases). V was pared by 1 base and J by 0 bases, with 8 bases between. This CDR3 is built from 15 residues. Germline CDR1 SGHTA, CDR2 FQGNSA. CDR3 bases: TGTGCCAGCAGCTTAGAAGGGACTAGCACAGATACGCAGTATTTT. Translation: CASSLEGTSTDTQYF. Combining the CDR3 with reference TRBV7-2 and TRBJ2-3 gives the whole variable domain GAGVSQSPSNKVTEKGKDVELRCDPISGHTALYWYRQSLGQGLEFLIYFQGNSAPDKSGLPSDRFSAERTGGSVSTLTIQRTQQEDSAVYLCASSLEGTSTDTQYFGPGTRLTVL.

This clone came up a few times. The chain links TRBV2 to TRBJ2-7; possibly TRBD1 for D (6 bases). V was shortened by 10 bases and J by 4 bases, with 14 bases between the two germline ends. This CDR3 has 12 residues. CDR1 is SNHLY, CDR2 FYNNEI, per germline. CDR3 DNA: TGTGCCACCTCACCCCAGGGGTACGAGCAGTACTTC. It yields the protein CATSPQGYEQYF.

This clone was counted only a few times. This chain links TRBV7-9 with TRBJ2-3; TRBD2 might be the D (5 bases). This CDR3 spans 15 amino acids. V was cut by 5 bases and J by 5 bases, with 17 bases left in between. Germline V gene data show CDR1 as SEHNR and CDR2 as FQNEAQ (reference sequence). CDR3 in amino acids: CASSPRLREGDTQYF. The CDR3, as DNA: TGTGCCAGCAGCCCCCGACTGAGGGAAGGAGATACGCAGTATTTT.

The chain carries TRBV7-9 and TRBJ2-5; D not resolved. The CDR3 is 12 amino acids. Germline V gives CDR1 SEHNR, CDR2 FQNEAQ (reference sequence). V lost 5 bases and J 4 bases, leaving 8 bases between the germline ends. For the CDR3, the DNA is TGTGCCAGCAGCCTCCTTATAGAGACCCAGTACTTC. Its protein product is CASSLLIETQYF.

This clone turned up a few times. V gene TRBV5-4 combines with J gene TRBJ1-1; possible D gene TRBD1, 6 bases. Trimming left V 4 bases short and J 5 bases short, with 12 bases between. CDR1 is SGHNT, CDR2 YYREEE, per germline (reference sequence). The CDR3 runs 13 residues. Here the CDR3 DNA reads TGTGCCAGCAGCGAGGGGGGCAGGACTGAAGCTTTCTTT. Its translation: CASSEGGRTEAFF.

This clone has only a few counts. The chain uses TRBV5-6 and TRBJ2-7; D uncertain. The V end lost 2 bases, the J end lost 6 bases, and 9 bases lay between the germline ends. CDR3 length equals 12 residues. Germline values: CDR1 SGHDT, CDR2 YYEEEE. The CDR3 region has the DNA TGTGCCAGCAGCTTTAGGGTGGGCGAGCAGTACTTC. It is translated as CASSFRVGEQYF.

CDR3 sequence (DNA): TGTGCCAGCAGCCAAGAAAAGGGCTTCACAGATACGCAGTATTTT. Amino acids: CASSQEKGFTDTQYF. V usage is TRBV14 and J usage is TRBJ2-3, with D hard to call. The CDR3 has 15 amino acids. The V end was cut by 0 bases, the J end by 2 bases, with 9 bases between. Germline CDR1 and CDR2: SGHDN and FVKESK.

This clone showed up just a few times. This rearrangement joins TRBV2 to TRBJ2-3; TRBD2 aligns across 8 bases. The CDR3 contains 14 residues. Germline V gene data show CDR1 as SNHLY and CDR2 as FYNNEI. Trimming removed 7 bases from V and 5 bases from J; junction bases left unmatched: 8. The CDR3 sequence is CASMKAGVVDTQYF. The DNA of the CDR3 is TGTGCCAGCATGAAAGCGGGAGTGGTAGATACGCAGTATTTT.

This clone was recorded a few times. The chain joins TRBV7-9 to TRBJ2-1; 7 bases are shared with TRBD2. J gave up 4 bases and V 7 bases, and 7 bases lay outside the gene matches. Germline V lookup: CDR1 SEHNR, CDR2 FQNEAQ (reference sequence). The CDR3 spans 14 residues. The CDR3 reads CASTSAGGYNEQFF. As DNA, the CDR3 is TGTGCCAGCACCAGTGCCGGGGGGTACAATGAGCAGTTCTTC.